Listed below are T cell receptor beta chains from one sample, sequenced in a study of CD8 T cells in ankylosing spondylitis. TCRdb itself ran the 5' RACE reads through MiXCR, one entry per CDR3 protein. The table includes 200,000 to 250,000 distinct CDR3 sequences, around 8% detected once. The sequencing sample was made of blood, either unsorted or a sorted T cell fraction (not recorded which). The receptors shown here come from a female donor with ankylosing spondylitis or in good health (not recorded which). Both conserved end residues are part of each CDR3. A D gene is named only where the DNA matches it firmly. The size of a clone is reported for some rows only, either as once, few or many, or as a class for expanded clones.

CDR3 length: 19; clone size: many; V gene: TRBV4-3; D gene: TRBD2; J gene: TRBJ2-1; CDR3 protein: CASSQGWTSGSLSYNEQFF; CDR3 DNA: TGCGCCAGCAGCCAAGGGTGGACTAGCGGGAGCCTCTCCTACAATGAGCAGTTCTTC
CDR3 length: 15; clone size: many; V gene: TRBV27; D gene: TRBD1; J gene: TRBJ2-7; CDR3 protein: CASSLLPGTGYEQYF; CDR3 DNA: TGTGCCAGCAGTTTATTACCCGGGACAGGCTACGAGCAGTACTTC
CDR3 length: 12; clone size: many; V gene: TRBV12-3/TRBV12-4; D gene: .; J gene: TRBJ2-2; CDR3 protein: CASSRDFLELFF; CDR3 DNA: TGTGCCAGCAGCCGGGACTTTTTGGAGCTGTTTTTT
CDR3 length: 16; clone size: many; V gene: TRBV19; D gene: TRBD2; J gene: TRBJ2-3; CDR3 protein: CASSEVGLGETDTQYF; CDR3 DNA: TGTGCCAGTAGTGAGGTGGGACTAGGCGAAACAGATACGCAGTATTTT
CDR3 length: 14; clone size: .; V gene: TRBV5-5; D gene: .; J gene: TRBJ2-7; CDR3 protein: CASSWVGGEYEQYF; CDR3 DNA: TGTGCCAGCAGCTGGGTTGGAGGGGAGTACGAGCAGTACTTC
CDR3 length: 19; clone size: many; V gene: TRBV15; D gene: TRBD1; J gene: TRBJ1-5; CDR3 protein: CATSRAKEQGRDSNQPQHF; CDR3 DNA: TGTGCCACCAGCAGAGCTAAAGAACAGGGGCGGGATAGCAATCAGCCCCAGCATTTT
CDR3 length: 14; clone size: many; V gene: TRBV12-3/TRBV12-4; D gene: TRBD2; J gene: TRBJ2-7; CDR3 protein: CASSSTGTSGPEYF; CDR3 DNA: TGTGCCAGCAGCTCCACCGGGACTAGCGGGCCCGAGTACTTC
CDR3 length: 13; clone size: many; V gene: TRBV6-1; D gene: TRBD2; J gene: TRBJ2-2; CDR3 protein: CACSGPNTGELFF; CDR3 DNA: TGTGCCTGTAGCGGGCCGAACACCGGGGAGCTGTTTTTT
CDR3 length: 16; clone size: many; V gene: TRBV19; D gene: TRBD2; J gene: TRBJ2-7; CDR3 protein: CASSTGSGRVSYEQYF; CDR3 DNA: TGTGCCAGTAGTACCGGTAGCGGGAGGGTCTCCTACGAGCAGTACTTC
CDR3 length: 15; clone size: many; V gene: TRBV7-9; D gene: .; J gene: TRBJ2-3; CDR3 protein: CASSRVSGTTDTQYF; CDR3 DNA: TGTGCCAGCAGCCGCGTTAGCGGAACCACAGATACGCAGTATTTT
CDR3 length: 14; clone size: many; V gene: TRBV6-2/TRBV6-3; D gene: .; J gene: TRBJ2-7; CDR3 protein: CASSTGTLSYEQYF; CDR3 DNA: TGTGCCAGCAGTACCGGGACCCTGTCCTACGAGCAGTACTTC
CDR3 length: 16; clone size: many; V gene: TRBV12-3/TRBV12-4; D gene: TRBD1; J gene: TRBJ1-5; CDR3 protein: CASSLAGQGSNQPQHF; CDR3 DNA: TGTGCCAGCAGTTTAGCGGGACAGGGAAGCAATCAGCCCCAGCATTTT
CDR3 length: 12; clone size: many; V gene: TRBV12-3/TRBV12-4; D gene: .; J gene: TRBJ2-5; CDR3 protein: CASRLPKGTQYF; CDR3 DNA: TGTGCCAGCAGGCTCCCGAAAGGAACCCAGTACTTC
CDR3 length: 14; clone size: many; V gene: TRBV10-3; D gene: .; J gene: TRBJ1-5; CDR3 protein: CAISDSGGRQPQHF; CDR3 DNA: TGTGCCATCAGTGATTCGGGGGGCCGACAGCCCCAGCATTTT
CDR3 length: 13; clone size: many; V gene: TRBV20-1; D gene: TRBD2; J gene: TRBJ2-5; CDR3 protein: CSARTSGQETQYF; CDR3 DNA: TGCAGTGCTCGGACTAGCGGCCAAGAGACCCAGTACTTC
CDR3 length: 14; clone size: many; V gene: TRBV5-1; D gene: .; J gene: TRBJ1-4; CDR3 protein: CASSPGGGREKLFF; CDR3 DNA: TGCGCCAGCAGCCCCGGCGGGGGGCGTGAAAAACTGTTTTTT
CDR3 length: 15; clone size: many; V gene: TRBV5-1; D gene: TRBD1; J gene: TRBJ2-5; CDR3 protein: CASVYRGQVGETQYF; CDR3 DNA: TGCGCCAGCGTCTACAGGGGGCAAGTAGGAGAGACCCAGTACTTC
CDR3 length: 15; clone size: many; V gene: TRBV9; D gene: TRBD2; J gene: TRBJ2-7; CDR3 protein: CASSVGLAGRNEQYF; CDR3 DNA: TGTGCCAGCAGCGTAGGCCTAGCGGGAAGGAACGAGCAGTACTTC
CDR3 length: 14; clone size: many; V gene: TRBV5-1; D gene: .; J gene: TRBJ2-7; CDR3 protein: CASSPLGGTYEQYF; CDR3 DNA: TGCGCCAGCAGCCCCCTTGGCGGGACTTACGAGCAGTACTTC
CDR3 length: 15; clone size: many; V gene: TRBV20-1; D gene: .; J gene: TRBJ1-5; CDR3 protein: CSARVGPGTNQPQHF; CDR3 DNA: TGCAGTGCTAGAGTAGGCCCAGGGACCAATCAGCCCCAGCATTTT
CDR3 length: 14; clone size: many; V gene: TRBV7-2; D gene: .; J gene: TRBJ2-7; CDR3 protein: CASSWARGAYEQYF; CDR3 DNA: TGTGCCAGCAGCTGGGCTCGAGGGGCCTACGAGCAGTACTTC
CDR3 length: 14; clone size: many; V gene: TRBV5-1; D gene: .; J gene: TRBJ1-6; CDR3 protein: CASSPAGGNSPLHF; CDR3 DNA: TGCGCCAGCAGCCCCGCTGGGGGGAATTCACCCCTCCACTTT
CDR3 length: 16; clone size: many; V gene: TRBV5-1; D gene: .; J gene: TRBJ2-3; CDR3 protein: CASSLSTGRGTDTQYF; CDR3 DNA: TGCGCCAGCAGCCTCTCGACTGGCAGGGGTACAGATACGCAGTATTTT
CDR3 length: 13; clone size: many; V gene: TRBV5-5; D gene: TRBD2; J gene: TRBJ2-5; CDR3 protein: CASSPAGVETQYF; CDR3 DNA: TGTGCCAGCAGCCCCGCGGGGGTGGAGACCCAGTACTTC
CDR3 length: 14; clone size: many; V gene: TRBV11-1; D gene: TRBD1; J gene: TRBJ1-2; CDR3 protein: CASSGGQGAYGYTF; CDR3 DNA: TGTGCCAGCAGCGGGGGACAGGGCGCCTATGGCTACACCTTC
CDR3 length: 11; clone size: many; V gene: TRBV12-3/TRBV12-4; D gene: .; J gene: TRBJ2-2; CDR3 protein: CASTRTGELFF; CDR3 DNA: TGTGCCAGCACCCGAACCGGGGAGCTGTTTTTT
CDR3 length: 14; clone size: many; V gene: TRBV20-1; D gene: .; J gene: TRBJ1-3; CDR3 protein: CSASSRSSGNTIYF; CDR3 DNA: TGCAGTGCTAGTTCCCGGAGCTCTGGAAACACCATATATTTT
CDR3 length: 13; clone size: few; V gene: TRBV5-1; D gene: .; J gene: TRBJ2-5; CDR3 protein: CASSLVRAETQYF; CDR3 DNA: TGCGCCAGCAGCTTGGTGAGGGCAGAGACCCAGTACTTC
CDR3 length: 15; clone size: many; V gene: TRBV4-1; D gene: .; J gene: TRBJ2-7; CDR3 protein: CASSQVNSGPYEQYF; CDR3 DNA: TGCGCCAGCAGCCAAGTTAATTCAGGTCCTTACGAGCAGTACTTC
CDR3 length: 14; clone size: many; V gene: TRBV10-3; D gene: .; J gene: TRBJ2-2; CDR3 protein: CAITGGRDTGELFF; CDR3 DNA: TGTGCCATCACAGGGGGGCGGGACACCGGGGAGCTGTTTTTT
CDR3 length: 14; clone size: few; V gene: TRBV29-1; D gene: .; J gene: TRBJ2-3; CDR3 protein: CRYARRDHTDTQYF; CDR3 DNA: TGCAGGTATGCCCGGCGGGACCACACAGATACGCAGTATTTT
CDR3 length: 14; clone size: many; V gene: TRBV20-1; D gene: TRBD2; J gene: TRBJ2-3; CDR3 protein: CSVGSGRGRDTQYF; CDR3 DNA: TGCAGTGTGGGTAGCGGGAGGGGTAGAGATACGCAGTATTTT
CDR3 length: 16; clone size: many; V gene: TRBV20-1; D gene: .; J gene: TRBJ2-3; CDR3 protein: CSASNPSGPSTDTQYF; CDR3 DNA: TGCAGTGCTAGTAACCCAAGCGGGCCTAGCACAGATACGCAGTATTTT
CDR3 length: 14; clone size: few; V gene: TRBV7-9; D gene: .; J gene: TRBJ2-1; CDR3 protein: CASIPGGSYNEQFF; CDR3 DNA: TGTGCCAGCATCCCCGGGGGCTCCTACAATGAGCAGTTCTTC
CDR3 length: 13; clone size: many; V gene: TRBV6-1; D gene: .; J gene: TRBJ2-1; CDR3 protein: CASTPRKPNEQFF; CDR3 DNA: TGTGCCAGCACCCCTCGGAAACCCAATGAGCAGTTCTTC
CDR3 length: 15; clone size: many; V gene: TRBV5-1; D gene: .; J gene: TRBJ2-7; CDR3 protein: CASSLARGPSYEQYF; CDR3 DNA: TGCGCCAGCAGCTTGGCCAGGGGTCCATCCTACGAGCAGTACTTC
CDR3 length: 16; clone size: many; V gene: TRBV4-1; D gene: TRBD1; J gene: TRBJ2-1; CDR3 protein: CASSPGPRTGENEQFF; CDR3 DNA: TGCGCCAGCAGCCCAGGTCCCAGGACAGGGGAAAATGAGCAGTTCTTC
CDR3 length: 14; clone size: many; V gene: TRBV6-1; D gene: .; J gene: TRBJ2-3; CDR3 protein: CASSPVRGRDTQYF; CDR3 DNA: TGTGCCAGCAGCCCCGTGAGAGGCAGAGATACGCAGTATTTT
CDR3 length: 16; clone size: many; V gene: TRBV7-2; D gene: .; J gene: TRBJ2-7; CDR3 protein: CASSLVRSDTSGEQYF; CDR3 DNA: TGTGCCAGCAGCTTAGTAAGGAGCGATACGTCTGGCGAGCAGTACTTC
CDR3 length: 14; clone size: many; V gene: TRBV20-1; D gene: .; J gene: TRBJ2-1; CDR3 protein: CSARVGQGHNEQFF; CDR3 DNA: TGCAGTGCTAGAGTGGGCCAGGGGCACAATGAGCAGTTCTTC
CDR3 length: 15; clone size: many; V gene: TRBV11-3; D gene: TRBD2; J gene: TRBJ2-2; CDR3 protein: CASSFSGSIAGELFF; CDR3 DNA: TGTGCCAGCAGCTTTAGCGGGAGTATAGCCGGGGAGCTGTTTTTT
CDR3 length: 14; clone size: many; V gene: TRBV18; D gene: .; J gene: TRBJ1-2; CDR3 protein: CASSPKMEAGGYTF; CDR3 DNA: TGTGCCAGCTCACCAAAAATGGAGGCCGGGGGCTACACCTTC
CDR3 length: 15; clone size: many; V gene: TRBV21-1; D gene: .; J gene: TRBJ2-7; CDR3 protein: CASSKVRTNAYEQYF; CDR3 DNA: TGTGCCAGCAGCAAAGTTAGAACCAACGCCTACGAGCAGTACTTC
CDR3 length: 12; clone size: .; V gene: TRBV4-3; D gene: .; J gene: TRBJ1-2; CDR3 protein: CASSQGQAGYTF; CDR3 DNA: TGCGCCAGCAGCCAAGGGCAGGCAGGCTACACCTTC
CDR3 length: 16; clone size: many; V gene: TRBV4-1; D gene: .; J gene: TRBJ1-2; CDR3 protein: CASSQEPPDSSDGYTF; CDR3 DNA: TGCGCCAGCAGCCAAGAACCCCCGGACAGCTCCGATGGCTACACCTTC
CDR3 length: 13; clone size: many; V gene: TRBV6-5; D gene: .; J gene: TRBJ1-2; CDR3 protein: CASSHTLDYGYTF; CDR3 DNA: TGTGCCAGCAGTCACACACTTGACTATGGCTACACCTTC
CDR3 length: 14; clone size: many; V gene: TRBV30; D gene: .; J gene: TRBJ2-1; CDR3 protein: CASKDQTSYNEQFF; CDR3 DNA: TGTGCCTCGAAGGACCAAACGTCCTACAATGAGCAGTTCTTC
CDR3 length: 16; clone size: many; V gene: TRBV25-1; D gene: TRBD1; J gene: TRBJ1-6; CDR3 protein: CASSESSGQPNSPLHF; CDR3 DNA: TGTGCCAGCAGTGAATCCTCGGGACAGCCGAATTCACCCCTCCACTTT
CDR3 length: 16; clone size: many; V gene: TRBV7-9; D gene: TRBD2; J gene: TRBJ2-1; CDR3 protein: CASSLEGFGRMNEQFF; CDR3 DNA: TGTGCCAGCAGCTTAGAGGGTTTCGGGAGGATGAATGAGCAGTTCTTC
CDR3 length: 14; clone size: .; V gene: TRBV7-3; D gene: .; J gene: TRBJ2-5; CDR3 protein: CASSPGTPGETQYF; CDR3 DNA: TGTGCCAGCAGCCCCGGGACCCCGGGGGAAACCCAGTACTTC
CDR3 length: 16; clone size: few; V gene: TRBV7-9; D gene: .; J gene: TRBJ2-7; CDR3 protein: CASSLLLLDKAYEQYF; CDR3 DNA: TGTGCCAGCAGCTTACTACTATTGGACAAAGCCTACGAGCAGTACTTC
CDR3 length: 14; clone size: many; V gene: TRBV29-1; D gene: TRBD1; J gene: TRBJ1-1; CDR3 protein: CSANSGGGDTEAFF; CDR3 DNA: TGCAGCGCGAACTCAGGGGGAGGGGACACTGAAGCTTTCTTT
CDR3 length: 15; clone size: many; V gene: TRBV7-9; D gene: .; J gene: TRBJ1-5; CDR3 protein: CASSRDLNSNQPQHF; CDR3 DNA: TGTGCCAGCAGCAGGGACCTTAATAGCAATCAGCCCCAGCATTTT
CDR3 length: 14; clone size: many; V gene: TRBV5-1; D gene: .; J gene: TRBJ2-4; CDR3 protein: CASSLAIEGSIQYF; CDR3 DNA: TGCGCCAGCAGCTTGGCCATCGAGGGGTCCATTCAGTACTTC
CDR3 length: 16; clone size: many; V gene: TRBV29-1; D gene: .; J gene: TRBJ2-1; CDR3 protein: CSVEDAGPSSYNEQFF; CDR3 DNA: TGCAGCGTTGAAGACGCGGGGCCATCCTCCTACAATGAGCAGTTCTTC